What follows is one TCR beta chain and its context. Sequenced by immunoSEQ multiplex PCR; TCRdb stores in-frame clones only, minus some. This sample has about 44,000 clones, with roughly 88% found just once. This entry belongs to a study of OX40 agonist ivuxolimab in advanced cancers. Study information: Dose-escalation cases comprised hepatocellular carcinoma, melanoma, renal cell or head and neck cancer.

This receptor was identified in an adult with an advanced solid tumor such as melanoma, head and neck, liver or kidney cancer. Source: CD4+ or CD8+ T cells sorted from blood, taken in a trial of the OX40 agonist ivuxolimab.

For the CDR3, the DNA is TGCGCCAGCAGCTTAGGCGACAGGGTGGGGGAAAAACTGTTTTTT. It yields the protein CASSLGDRVGEKLFF. This chain uses TRBV4-1 with TRBJ1-4; 7 nucleotides match TRBD1. In germline, CDR1 is MGHRA, CDR2 YSYEKL. This CDR3 contains 15 residues. V dropped 5 bases and J dropped 8; count of bases not matched to a gene: 11.